Listed below are T cell receptor beta chains from one sample, sequenced in a study of OX40 agonist ivuxolimab in advanced cancers. Repertoires were generated with immunoSEQ multiplex PCR, while TCRdb's copy carries only in-frame clones and drops some. The data show about 59,000 clones, with about 92% seen just once and roughly 25% held by the top ten. Sequenced here: CD4+ or CD8+ T cells sorted from blood, sampled in a trial of the OX40 agonist ivuxolimab. These receptors were taken from an adult with an advanced solid tumor such as melanoma, head and neck, liver or kidney cancer. Each CDR3 is given with its conserved first and last residue. A D gene is named only where the DNA matches it firmly. Where a row states a size, it is once, few, many or the class of an expanded clone; other rows omit it.

CDR3: CASSLVGLQNTEAFF
DNA: TGCGCCAGCAGCTTGGTTGGGCTCCAGAACACTGAAGCTTTCTTT
J: TRBJ1-1
D: -
V: TRBV5-1
size: -

CDR3: CASFQTGTLLDEQFF
DNA: TGTGCCAGTTTTCAAACCGGGACCCTCCTGGATGAGCAGTTCTTC
J: TRBJ2-1
D: -
V: TRBV5-4
size: once

CDR3: CASSLQGVGNQPQHF
DNA: TGTGCCAGCAGTTTACAAGGGGTTGGCAATCAGCCCCAGCATTTT
J: TRBJ1-5
D: -
V: TRBV27
size: -

CDR3: CAISESIAGVSTDTQYF
DNA: TGTGCCATCAGTGAGTCAATAGCGGGGGTTAGCACAGATACGCAGTATTTT
J: TRBJ2-3
D: TRBD2
V: TRBV10-3
size: -

CDR3: CASSSWKGSSNQPQHF
DNA: TGTGCCAGCAGCTCCTGGAAGGGGAGTAGCAATCAGCCCCAGCATTTT
J: TRBJ1-5
D: -
V: TRBV28
size: -

CDR3: CASRDRGRSFNEKLFF
DNA: TGTGCCAGCAGGGACAGGGGGCGCTCCTTCAATGAAAAACTGTTTTTT
J: TRBJ1-4
D: TRBD1
V: TRBV6-6
size: -

CDR3: CATTEGGRGYLGNQPQHF
DNA: TGTGCCACCACGGAAGGGGGCAGGGGCTATTTGGGCAATCAGCCCCAGCATTTT
J: TRBJ1-5
D: TRBD1
V: TRBV28
size: -

CDR3: CASSVLSYEQYF
DNA: TGTGCCAGCAGCGTACTCTCCTACGAGCAGTACTTC
J: TRBJ2-7
D: -
V: TRBV9
size: -

CDR3: CAWSDGYEQYF
DNA: TGTGCCTGGAGTGATGGCTACGAGCAGTACTTC
J: TRBJ2-7
D: -
V: TRBV30
size: once

CDR3: CAWSDGTSADTQYF
DNA: TGTGCCTGGAGCGATGGGACTAGCGCAGATACGCAGTATTTT
J: TRBJ2-3
D: TRBD2
V: TRBV30
size: -

CDR3: CASSYNPGQAYEQFF
DNA: TGTGCCAGCAGTTACAACCCCGGACAGGCGTACGAGCAGTTCTTC
J: TRBJ2-1
D: TRBD1
V: TRBV6-5
size: -

CDR3: CAPHGAREGNEQFF
DNA: TGCGCCCCCCACGGGGCAAGAGAGGGCAATGAGCAGTTCTTC
J: TRBJ2-1
D: -
V: TRBV4-1
size: -

CDR3: CASSVEGETQYF
DNA: TGTGCCAGCAGCGTAGAAGGAGAGACCCAGTACTTC
J: TRBJ2-5
D: -
V: TRBV9
size: -

CDR3: CAWTLAGGDTQYF
DNA: TGTGCCTGGACACTAGCGGGGGGCGATACGCAGTATTTT
J: TRBJ2-3
D: TRBD2
V: TRBV30
size: -

CDR3: CASSEGGGSSYNEQFF
DNA: TGTGCCAGCAGTGAGGGCGGGGGGAGCTCCTACAATGAGCAGTTCTTC
J: TRBJ2-1
D: TRBD2
V: TRBV2
size: -

CDR3: CASSFMVALGEFDNEQFF
DNA: TGTGCCAGCAGCTTTATGGTAGCGCTAGGTGAGTTTGACAATGAGCAGTTCTTC
J: TRBJ2-1
D: -
V: TRBV5-6
size: -

CDR3: CASSGDGYEQYF
DNA: TGTGCCAGCAGCGGGGACGGCTACGAGCAGTACTTC
J: TRBJ2-7
D: -
V: TRBV9
size: -

CDR3: CASSLSGGAQRNEQFF
DNA: TGTGCCAGCAGCTTGAGCGGGGGGGCCCAGCGCAATGAGCAGTTCTTC
J: TRBJ2-1
D: TRBD2
V: TRBV11-2
size: once

CDR3: CASSLAGGSNQPQHF
DNA: TGTGCCAGCAGTTTAGCAGGGGGGAGCAATCAGCCCCAGCATTTT
J: TRBJ1-5
D: TRBD1
V: TRBV27
size: many

CDR3: CASRTSANEQFF
DNA: TGCGCCAGTAGGACTAGCGCAAATGAGCAGTTCTTC
J: TRBJ2-1
D: TRBD2
V: TRBV4-1
size: -

CDR3: CASLRQGAFQPQHF
DNA: TGTGCCAGCCTCCGACAGGGGGCTTTTCAGCCCCAGCATTTT
J: TRBJ1-5
D: TRBD1
V: TRBV28
size: -

CDR3: CATYNPTANYGYTF
DNA: TGTGCCACCTATAACCCGACAGCTAACTATGGCTACACCTTC
J: TRBJ1-2
D: -
V: TRBV15
size: -

CDR3: CSRLPRGAQYF
DNA: TGCTCCCGACTCCCCCGGGGGGCCCAGTACTTC
J: TRBJ2-5
D: TRBD2
V: TRBV20-1
size: -

CDR3: CASIEGHTNEQFF
DNA: TGTGCCAGCATTGAGGGCCATACCAATGAGCAGTTCTTC
J: TRBJ2-1
D: -
V: TRBV27
size: -

CDR3: CAISEWSGTEAFF
DNA: TGTGCCATCAGTGAGTGGAGTGGTACTGAAGCTTTCTTT
J: TRBJ1-1
D: -
V: TRBV10-3
size: -

CDR3: CASSYSWGSAGNTIYF
DNA: TGTGCCAGCAGTTACTCCTGGGGCAGCGCTGGAAACACCATATATTTT
J: TRBJ1-3
D: -
V: TRBV6-5
size: -

CDR3: CASSIGAAPSTDTQYF
DNA: TGTGCCAGTAGTATCGGGGCGGCCCCTAGCACAGATACGCAGTATTTT
J: TRBJ2-3
D: -
V: TRBV19
size: -

CDR3: CASSQDKILGVTFEKLFF
DNA: TGCGCCAGCAGCCAAGATAAGATTTTGGGTGTTACGTTTGAAAAACTGTTTTTT
J: TRBJ1-4
D: -
V: TRBV4-3
size: once

CDR3: CASGYNQPQHF
DNA: TGTGCTAGTGGCTACAATCAGCCCCAGCATTTT
J: TRBJ1-5
D: -
V: TRBV12-5
size: few

CDR3: CASSYWTSGSYEQYF
DNA: TGTGCCAGCAGTTACTGGACTAGCGGGTCCTACGAGCAGTACTTC
J: TRBJ2-7
D: TRBD2
V: TRBV6-5
size: -

CDR3: CASSLDSGTEAFF
DNA: TGTGCCAGCAGCTTGGACAGCGGAACTGAAGCTTTCTTT
J: TRBJ1-1
D: -
V: TRBV5-6
size: once

CDR3: CASITYRGKKETQYF
DNA: TGTGCCAGCATTACGTACCGTGGGAAAAAAGAGACCCAGTACTTC
J: TRBJ2-5
D: -
V: TRBV6-5
size: -

CDR3: CASSAVGGTPSDEQFF
DNA: TGTGCCAGCAGCGCCGTTGGCGGGACGCCCAGCGATGAGCAGTTCTTC
J: TRBJ2-1
D: -
V: TRBV7-9
size: few

CDR3: CASSVLSSGANVLTF
DNA: TGTGCCAGTAGTGTTCTCTCATCTGGGGCCAACGTCCTGACTTTC
J: TRBJ2-6
D: -
V: TRBV19
size: -

CDR3: CAWSAWNTGELFF
DNA: TGTGCCTGGAGTGCGTGGAACACCGGGGAGCTGTTTTTT
J: TRBJ2-2
D: -
V: TRBV30
size: -

CDR3: CASSLTTGGWTEAFF
DNA: TGTGCCAGCAGTTTAACTACAGGGGGGTGGACTGAAGCTTTCTTT
J: TRBJ1-1
D: TRBD1
V: TRBV28
size: -

CDR3: CASSLQEDAPLHF
DNA: TGTGCCAGCAGTTTACAGGAGGACGCACCCCTCCACTTT
J: TRBJ1-6
D: -
V: TRBV6-5
size: -

CDR3: CASSFHPAEYNEQFF
DNA: TGTGCCAGCAGTTTCCACCCCGCTGAGTACAATGAGCAGTTCTTC
J: TRBJ2-1
D: -
V: TRBV28
size: -